The 32 T cell receptor beta chains below were found in one sample sequenced in a study of T cells expressing NK-cell markers. TCRdb re-analyzed the 5' RACE reads; it lists each CDR3 protein once, without DNA. The ten top clones account for around 5%, within a sample of fewer than 400,000 distinct CDR3 sequences. Sequenced input: blood T cells: a sorted CD56 or NKG2C T cell subset, CD4+ or CD8+ T cells, or bulk PBMC T cells (not recorded which). These receptors were taken from a man aged 18-75 years in good health.

The CDR3 is CASSESRARYEQYF. The chain recombines TRBV6-1 with TRBJ2-7; TCRdb gives TRBD1 as the D gene, but with no DNA this cannot be confirmed. The V gene's germline CDR1 is MNHNS and CDR2 SASEGT. The CDR3 extends over 14 amino acids.

This chain connects TRBV7-9 to TRBJ1-2; the D call from TCRdb, TRBD1, cannot be confirmed without DNA. This CDR3 has 15 residues. Germline-derived CDR1 and CDR2 are SEHNR and FQNEAQ (reference sequence). The CDR3 sequence: CASSPNLNGASGYTF.

The rearrangement links TRBV5-1 to TRBJ2-3; checking the TCRdb D call of TRBD2 is not possible without DNA. Germline loops: CDR1 SGHRS, CDR2 YFSETQ. This CDR3 is 15 amino acids long. CDR3 loop: CASSLELAGPDTQYF. The whole variable domain, remainder taken from reference TRBV5-1 and TRBJ2-3, is KAGVTQTPRYLIKTRGQQVTLSCSPISGHRSVSWYQQTPGQGLQFLFEYFSETQRNKGNFPGRFSGRQFSNSRSEMNVSTLELGDSALYLCASSLELAGPDTQYFGPGTRLTVL.

The chain employs TRBV9 and TRBJ2-1; lacking DNA, the TRBD2 call made by TCRdb goes unchecked. The CDR3 sequence is 16 residues long. Germline lookup yields CDR1 SGDLS and CDR2 YYNGEE. The CDR3 sequence: CASSVSVAGGDNEQFF.

The V and J genes are TRBV20-1 and TRBJ2-3; TCRdb lists TRBD2, though no DNA is available to test this call. The CDR3 is 17 residues long. CDR1 and CDR2 from the germline V gene are DFQATT and SNEGSKA (reference sequence). The CDR3 spells CSARDYRTSGGLDTQYF.

J is TRBJ2-2 and V is TRBV7-2. CDR1 is SGHTA and CDR2 is FQGNSA in the germline V gene. The CDR3 runs to 16 residues. The CDR3 sequence is CASSLRSVLNTGELFF.

This sequence joins TRBV7-8 and TRBJ2-3. Germline V gene sequence: CDR1 SGHVS, CDR2 FQNEAQ. CDR3 length: 14 residues. The CDR3: CASSLGTRTDTQYF.

The rearrangement joins TRBV15 to TRBJ2-3; with no DNA, the TCRdb D assignment of TRBD2 cannot be verified. The CDR3 runs 17 residues. Germline values: CDR1 LNHNV, CDR2 YYDKDF (reference sequence). This chain's CDR3 is CATSKGLAGGRTDTQYF.

The chain carries TRBV20-1 and TRBJ2-1; as DNA is missing, the TRBD2 call by TCRdb cannot be tested. The CDR3 length is 16 residues. Germline V gives CDR1 DFQATT, CDR2 SNEGSKA (reference sequence). The chain's CDR3 is CSASIGGGASQYEQFF.

The gene calls are TRBV3-1 and TRBJ1-4. CDR3 size: 15 residues. Germline-derived CDR1 and CDR2 are LGHDT and YNNKEL (reference sequence). CDR3 in amino acids: CASSQTFATNEKLFF. Combining the CDR3 with reference TRBV3-1 and TRBJ1-4 gives the whole variable domain DTAVSQTPKYLVTQMGNDKSIKCEQNLGHDTMYWYKQDSKKFLKIMFSYNNKELIINETVPNRFSPKSPDKAHLNLHINSLELGDSAVYFCASSQTFATNEKLFFGSGTQLSVL.

The chain is built from TRBV28 and TRBJ2-6. The germline V gene has CDR1 MDHEN and CDR2 SYDVKM. This CDR3 contains 15 residues. Here the CDR3 reads CASRTPFSGANVLTF.

The chain is built from TRBV5-5 and TRBJ1-1. CDR1 and CDR2 (germline): SGHKS, YYEKEE (reference sequence). This CDR3 is 15 amino acids long. CDR3 region: CASSLTPVGNTEAFF.

The genes are TRBV7-2 and TRBJ2-7; TCRdb names TRBD1, which stays unverified in the absence of DNA. CDR3 length equals 22 residues. Germline V gene sequence: CDR1 SGHTA, CDR2 FQGNSA. CDR3 sequence reads: CASSFGDLVVSDRQGLSYEQYF.

This chain joins TRBV12-3 or TRBV12-4 and TRBJ2-3; TCRdb's D call, TRBD2, is unchecked because there is no DNA. The CDR3 runs 15 residues. This CDR3 is CASSYPSGGPHTQYF.

This sequence joins TRBV7-8 and TRBJ2-3; TCRdb names TRBD1, which stays unverified in the absence of DNA. The CDR3 spans 15 residues. CDR1 and CDR2 from the germline V gene are SGHVS and FQNEAQ. CDR3 sequence reads: CASSLGWGVSDTQYF.

The chain is built from TRBV6-5 and TRBJ1-3; no DNA is available, so the TRBD1 call from TCRdb remains unchecked. The CDR3 runs 14 residues. The germline V gene has CDR1 MNHEY and CDR2 SVGAGI. The CDR3 sequence is CASSYADMGQTIYF.

V is TRBV20-1 and J is TRBJ1-1; TCRdb lists TRBD1, though no DNA is available to test this call. This CDR3 comprises 15 residues. CDR1 and CDR2 (germline): DFQATT, SNEGSKA (reference sequence). The CDR3: CSATPSGTGVAEAFF.

The chain recombines TRBV7-9 with TRBJ2-7; no DNA is available, so the TRBD1 call from TCRdb remains unchecked. CDR3 length: 16 residues. Per the germline V gene, CDR1 is SEHNR and CDR2 is FQNEAQ (reference sequence). CDR3 amino acids: CASSSPGTGVAYEQYF.

This chain connects TRBV5-6 to TRBJ2-1. The CDR3 runs to 14 residues. Looked up from germline, CDR1 is SGHDT and CDR2 is YYEEEE. The chain's CDR3 is CASSLAVALNEQFF.

This rearrangement joins TRBV12-3 or TRBV12-4 to TRBJ1-5; lacking DNA, the TRBD1 call made by TCRdb goes unchecked. This CDR3 has 15 residues. The CDR3 sequence: CASSLGQGGNQPQHF.

J is TRBJ2-1 and V is TRBV6-1. The CDR3 totals 16 residues. Looked up from germline, CDR1 is MNHNS and CDR2 is SASEGT. This CDR3 reads CASSESLFSSYNEQFF.

The chain combines TRBV7-2 with TRBJ2-1; checking the TCRdb D call of TRBD2 is not possible without DNA. CDR1 is SGHTA, CDR2 FQGNSA, per germline. CDR3 length: 17 amino acids. The CDR3 sequence: CASSLVRSGGLHNEQFF.

CDR3 in amino acids: CASSYRTSSYNEQFF. This rearrangement joins TRBV7-8 to TRBJ2-1; TCRdb's D gene call, TRBD2, goes unchecked for lack of DNA. Germline lookup yields CDR1 SGHVS and CDR2 FQNEAQ. The length of the CDR3 is 15 residues.

The chain couples TRBV5-1 to TRBJ1-2; with no DNA, the TCRdb D assignment of TRBD1 cannot be verified. CDR3 length: 17 residues. Germline values: CDR1 SGHRS, CDR2 YFSETQ. The CDR3 sequence: CASSTGDSPSSRDGYTF.

The rearrangement links TRBV6-2 or TRBV6-3 to TRBJ1-5; TCRdb calls TRBD1, which cannot be checked without DNA. This CDR3 contains 15 residues. Looked up from germline, CDR1 is MNHEY and CDR2 is SVGEGT. The chain's CDR3 is CASRLSGYSNQPQHF.

The genes are TRBV7-9 and TRBJ2-3; TCRdb's assignment of TRBD1 cannot be checked, as there is no DNA. The CDR3 covers 14 residues. The germline V gene has CDR1 SEHNR and CDR2 FQNEAQ (reference sequence). CDR3 amino acids: CASSQDRSRDTQYF.

The rearrangement uses TRBV19 and TRBJ2-1; TCRdb's assignment of TRBD2 cannot be checked, as there is no DNA. The germline gives CDR1 LNHDA, CDR2 SQIVND (reference sequence). This CDR3 spans 16 amino acids. CDR3 loop: CASRHPGLAGYNEQFF.

The chain joins TRBV18 to TRBJ2-3. Germline V gene data show CDR1 as KGHSH and CDR2 as LQKENI. CDR3 length: 14 residues. The CDR3 here is CASSYRLAADTQYF.

V gene TRBV24-1 combines with J gene TRBJ2-2. CDR3 length: 15 residues. Germline loops: CDR1 KGHDR, CDR2 SFDVKD. CDR3 sequence reads: CATSDPSGNTGELFF.

This chain links TRBV6-1 with TRBJ1-1; without DNA, the TCRdb call of TRBD1 cannot be checked. The CDR3 loop spans 15 amino acids. Germline V CDR1 and CDR2: MNHNS, SASEGT. The CDR3 region is CASSPVGHGRTEAFF.

V and J are TRBV5-1 and TRBJ2-2. This CDR3 region has 13 residues. Germline CDR1 reads SGHRS; CDR2 reads YFSETQ. CDR3 amino acids: CASQKAEAGELFF. Combining the CDR3 with reference TRBV5-1 and TRBJ2-2 gives the whole variable domain KAGVTQTPRYLIKTRGQQVTLSCSPISGHRSVSWYQQTPGQGLQFLFEYFSETQRNKGNFPGRFSGRQFSNSRSEMNVSTLELGDSALYLCASQKAEAGELFFGEGSRLTVL.

CDR3 sequence: CSARKTDSTDTQYF. The J gene is TRBJ2-3, the V gene TRBV20-1. Germline lookup yields CDR1 DFQATT and CDR2 SNEGSKA (reference sequence). The CDR3 sequence is 14 residues long.